Described below is a single T cell receptor beta chain sequence and its context. What it binds is unknown. The data were taken from a study of radiotherapy plus CTLA-4 blockade in lung cancer. About the study: Of all patients, approximately 18% responded objectively and around 31% showed disease control. Notes on the study in general: Once radiotherapy plus ipilimumab had been given, TCR clones derived from tumor expanded in blood.

Sequenced by immunoSEQ multiplex PCR; TCRdb stores in-frame clones only, minus some. The sample has tens of thousands of clones; around 90% are singletons. Germline lookup yields CDR1 PRHDT and CDR2 FYEKMQ (reference sequence). The CDR3 is 15 residues long. The V and J ends lost 1 base and 7 bases respectively, with 16 bases between them. The gene calls are TRBV13 and TRBJ1-1, with D unclear. Sequencing was performed on peripheral blood, taken from a patient treated with radiotherapy plus ipilimumab. The sequence derives from a human donor with non-small cell lung cancer that progressed on radiotherapy plus ipilimumab. The CDR3: CASSLVFLGANEAFF. DNA of the CDR3: TGTGCCAGCAGCTTAGTTTTTCTGGGCGCGAATGAAGCTTTCTTT.